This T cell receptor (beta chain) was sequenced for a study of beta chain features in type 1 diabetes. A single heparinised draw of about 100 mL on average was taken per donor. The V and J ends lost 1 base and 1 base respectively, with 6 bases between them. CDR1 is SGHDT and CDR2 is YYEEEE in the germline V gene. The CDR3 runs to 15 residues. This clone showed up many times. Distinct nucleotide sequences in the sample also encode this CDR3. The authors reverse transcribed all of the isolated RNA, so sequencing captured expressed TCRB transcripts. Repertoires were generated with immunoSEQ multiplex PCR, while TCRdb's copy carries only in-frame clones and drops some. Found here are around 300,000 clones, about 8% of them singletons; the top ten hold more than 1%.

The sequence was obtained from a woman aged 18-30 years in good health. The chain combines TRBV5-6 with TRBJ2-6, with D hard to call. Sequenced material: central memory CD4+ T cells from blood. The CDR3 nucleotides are TGTGCCAGCAGCTTGTATGGATCTGGGGCCAACGTCCTGACTTTC. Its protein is CASSLYGSGANVLTF.